These 12 T cell receptor beta chains were sequenced from one sample in a study of blood T cell repertoires in COVID-19. Only in-frame clones appear in the TCRdb table, and some are missing; sequencing was by immunoSEQ multiplex PCR. Of roughly 230,000 clones listed, approximately 81% are singletons. Sequencing was performed on peripheral blood. The receptor source for this set is a woman of 80 years or more with acute or convalescent COVID-19.

The chain is built from TRBV19 and TRBJ2-6, with TRBD1 matching 7 bases. The length of the CDR3 is 17 residues. V shed 3 bases and J 2 bases; nucleotides not matched to a gene: 7. Germline V lookup: CDR1 LNHDA, CDR2 SQIVND (reference sequence). CDR3 nucleotides: TGTGCCAGTAGTATTAGTTGGCAGGGGGCTGGGGCCAACGTCCTGACTTTC. This encodes CASSISWQGAGANVLTF. The full variable domain, completed using reference TRBV19 and TRBJ2-6, is DGGITQSPKYLFRKEGQNVTLSCEQNLNHDAMYWYRQDPGQGLRLIYYSQIVNDFQKGDIAEGYSVSREKKESFPLTVTSAQKNPTAFYLCASSISWQGAGANVLTFGAGSRLTVL.

V usage is TRBV16 and J usage is TRBJ1-3; TRBD1 agrees at 7 bases. Germline assignment: CDR1 KGHSY and CDR2 FQNENV. The CDR3 covers 16 residues. Losses at the gene ends were 4 bases for V and 0 bases for J; bases not matched to a gene: 6. Here the CDR3 DNA reads TGTGCCAGCAGCCGGGACAGCCGTTACTCTGGAAACACCATATATTTT. Amino acid sequence: CASSRDSRYSGNTIYF.

The chain carries TRBV19 and TRBJ1-2; D perhaps matches TRBD1 (5 bases). Trimming pared 4 bases from V and 1 base from J, leaving 13 bases between. This CDR3 has 15 amino acids. Germline lookup yields CDR1 LNHDA and CDR2 SQIVND (reference sequence). CDR3 in amino acids: CASSTGGGINYGYTF. CDR3 nucleotide sequence: TGTGCCAGTAGTACCGGGGGAGGGATTAACTATGGCTACACCTTC.

The chain links TRBV5-1 to TRBJ1-1; weak D call: TRBD1 (6 bases). V lost 1 base, J lost 3 bases, and 13 bases lay in between. Germline V lookup: CDR1 SGHRS, CDR2 YFSETQ. This CDR3 contains 15 residues. The CDR3 sequence is CASSLWQGGDTEAFF. As DNA, the CDR3 is TGCGCCAGCAGCTTGTGGCAAGGGGGGGACACTGAAGCTTTCTTT.

The chain is built from TRBV13 and TRBJ2-3, with TRBD1 identical over 10 bases. The trim removed 1 base at V and 1 base at J, leaving 8 bases unmatched. Germline V gene sequence: CDR1 PRHDT, CDR2 FYEKMQ (reference sequence). The CDR3 sequence is 18 residues long. Written as DNA, the CDR3 is TGTGCCAGCAGCTTAGTGGCGGGGACAGGGGTCCGCACAGATACGCAGTATTTT. This translates into CASSLVAGTGVRTDTQYF.

The chain uses TRBV5-4 and TRBJ2-6; D gene ambiguous. This CDR3 region has 16 residues. CDR1 and CDR2 (germline): SGHNT, YYREEE (reference sequence). V was clipped by 0 bases and J by 0 bases, with 7 bases between them. CDR3 in DNA: TGTGCCAGCAGCTTGGACAGCCTCTCTGGGGCCAACGTCCTGACTTTC. This gives the protein CASSLDSLSGANVLTF.

The chain is built from TRBV28 and TRBJ1-4; TRBD1 agrees at 8 bases. This CDR3 spans 16 amino acids. Trimming took 4 bases from V and 0 from J; bases not matched to a gene: 4. Germline V gene data show CDR1 as MDHEN and CDR2 as SYDVKM. CDR3 in amino acids: CASSSSQGATNEKLFF. CDR3 DNA sequence: TGTGCCAGCAGTTCGTCACAGGGGGCAACTAATGAAAAACTGTTTTTT.

This chain connects TRBV4-3 to TRBJ1-6; 9 bases map to TRBD1. CDR1 is LGHNA and CDR2 is YSLEER in the germline V gene. V lost 2 bases to trimming and J lost 10 bases; unmatched junction nucleotides: 12. The CDR3 loop spans 17 amino acids. This CDR3 is CASSQNLGTGSKSPLHF. The CDR3 coding sequence is TGCGCCAGCAGCCAAAATCTCGGGACAGGGTCCAAATCACCCCTCCACTTT.

This clone is classed as medium-sized. The rearrangement joins TRBV13 to TRBJ1-2, with unresolved D. V lost 4 bases to trimming and J lost 4 bases, with 13 bases between them. The germline V gene encodes CDR1 PRHDT and CDR2 FYEKMQ (reference sequence). The CDR3 sequence is 14 residues long. The CDR3 is CASSSDKTGYGYTF. The CDR3 DNA follows: TGTGCCAGCAGCTCGGATAAAACGGGCTATGGCTACACCTTC.

The J gene is TRBJ2-3, the V gene TRBV9; TRBD2 matches 7 bases. This CDR3 contains 16 residues. J was trimmed by 1 base and V by 0 bases; bases with no gene match: 5. CDR1 SGDLS and CDR2 YYNGEE come from the germline V gene. For the CDR3, the DNA is TGTGCCAGCAGCGTAGTCTATCGGGGGGGCACAGATACGCAGTATTTT. Translation: CASSVVYRGGTDTQYF.

The rearrangement uses TRBV2 and TRBJ1-5, with TRBD1 as a possible D gene (5 bases). CDR3 length equals 14 residues. V was pared by 5 bases and J by 9 bases, with 17 bases between. Germline V CDR1 and CDR2: SNHLY, FYNNEI. In nucleotides, the CDR3 is TGTGCCAGCAGTCGGGAGTCGACGGGGGGGCCCCAGCATTTT. It translates to CASSRESTGGPQHF.

This clone was seen just once. The CDR3 reads CAISDRGTYYNSPLHF. The CDR3 DNA reads TGTGCCATCAGTGACAGGGGTACTTATTATAATTCACCCCTCCACTTT. The V and J genes are TRBV10-3 and TRBJ1-6; perhaps TRBD1 as D (6 bases). This CDR3 region has 16 residues. Deletions cut 3 bases from V and 4 bases from J, with 13 bases between. Germline V gene sequence: CDR1 ENHRY, CDR2 SYGVKD.